Below, 2 T cell receptor beta chains from the same sample are listed, as sequenced in a study of blood T cell repertoires in COVID-19 (dated by TCRdb to about 2020). The protocol used for the library was the immunoSEQ multiplex PCR assay. Held by TCRdb, this immuneACCESS table contains in-frame sequences only and omits some clones. Under half of the omission traces to an unresolved V gene where checked; the cause of the rest is unknown. The table for this sample lists tens of thousands of clones; 65% to 80% of them were counted only once. The leading ten clones occupy 5% to 5.5% of the sample. The sequenced material came from peripheral blood. The receptor source for this set is a human donor in a cohort sampled during active COVID-19.

The J gene is TRBJ1-5, the V gene TRBV30; 7 nucleotides align to TRBD1. The germline V gene has CDR1 GTSNPN and CDR2 SVGIG (reference sequence). The CDR3 runs 15 residues. V lost 3 bases and J lost 7; bases outside the gene matches: 12. The chain's CDR3 is CAWRDQGGLGQPQHF. Written as DNA, the CDR3 is TGTGCCTGGAGGGACCAGGGGGGCCTCGGCCAGCCCCAGCATTTT.

This clone turned up a few times. The chain carries TRBV21-1 and TRBJ2-4; the D call in the table, TRBD1, was not verified against the DNA. TRBV21-1 is a documented pseudogene. The CDR3 has 13 amino acids. The CDR3 nucleotides are TGTGCCAGCACACAGGGCTTCCGAAACATTCAGTACTTC. Encoded protein: CASTQGFRNIQYF.